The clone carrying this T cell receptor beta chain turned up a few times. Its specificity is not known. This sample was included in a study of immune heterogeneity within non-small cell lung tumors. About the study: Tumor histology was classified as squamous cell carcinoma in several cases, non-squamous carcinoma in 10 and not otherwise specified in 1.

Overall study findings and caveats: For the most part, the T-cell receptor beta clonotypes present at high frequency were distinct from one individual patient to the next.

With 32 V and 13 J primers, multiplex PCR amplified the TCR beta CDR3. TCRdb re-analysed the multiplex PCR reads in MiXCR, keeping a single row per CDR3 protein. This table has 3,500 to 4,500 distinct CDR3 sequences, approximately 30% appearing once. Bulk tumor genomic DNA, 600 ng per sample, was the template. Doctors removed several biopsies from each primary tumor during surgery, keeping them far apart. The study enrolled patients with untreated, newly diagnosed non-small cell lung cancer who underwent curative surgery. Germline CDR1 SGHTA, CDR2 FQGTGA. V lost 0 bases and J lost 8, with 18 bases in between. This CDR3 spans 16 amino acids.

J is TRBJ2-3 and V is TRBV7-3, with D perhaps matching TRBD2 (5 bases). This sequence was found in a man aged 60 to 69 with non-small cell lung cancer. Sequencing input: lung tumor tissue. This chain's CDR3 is CASSLTADLLWATQYF. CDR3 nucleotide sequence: TGTGCCAGCAGCTTAACAGCGGATCTACTGTGGGCTACGCAGTATTTT.